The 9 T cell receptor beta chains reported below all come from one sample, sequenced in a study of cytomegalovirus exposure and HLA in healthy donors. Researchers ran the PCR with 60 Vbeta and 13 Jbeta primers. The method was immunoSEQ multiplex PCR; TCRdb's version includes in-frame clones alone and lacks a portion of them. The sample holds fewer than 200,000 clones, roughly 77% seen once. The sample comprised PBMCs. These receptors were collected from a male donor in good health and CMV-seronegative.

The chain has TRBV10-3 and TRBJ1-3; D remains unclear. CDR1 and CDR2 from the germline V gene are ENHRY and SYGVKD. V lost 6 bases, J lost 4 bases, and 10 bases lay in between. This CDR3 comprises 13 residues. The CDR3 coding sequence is TGTGCCATCAGGAGGGTCGGGGGAAACACCATATATTTT. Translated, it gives CAIRRVGGNTIYF.

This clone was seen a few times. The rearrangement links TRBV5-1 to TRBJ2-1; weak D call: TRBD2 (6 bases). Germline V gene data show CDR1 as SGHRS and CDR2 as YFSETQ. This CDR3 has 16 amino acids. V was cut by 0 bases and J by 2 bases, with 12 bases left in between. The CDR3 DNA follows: TGCGCCAGCAGCTTGGAGGGCGGGATCACCTACAATGAGCAGTTCTTC. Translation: CASSLEGGITYNEQFF.

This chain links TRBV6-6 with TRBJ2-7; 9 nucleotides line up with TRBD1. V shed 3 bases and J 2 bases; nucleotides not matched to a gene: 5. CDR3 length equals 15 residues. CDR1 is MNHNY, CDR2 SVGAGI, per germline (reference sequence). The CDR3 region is CASSYQGQGTYEQYF. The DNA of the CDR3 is TGTGCCAGCAGTTATCAGGGACAGGGAACCTACGAGCAGTACTTC.

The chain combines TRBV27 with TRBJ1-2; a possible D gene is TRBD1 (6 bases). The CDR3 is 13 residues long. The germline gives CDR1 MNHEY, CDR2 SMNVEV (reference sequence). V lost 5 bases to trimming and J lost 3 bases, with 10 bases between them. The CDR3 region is CASSLGADYGYTF. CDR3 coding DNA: TGTGCCAGCAGTCTGGGGGCAGACTATGGCTACACCTTC.

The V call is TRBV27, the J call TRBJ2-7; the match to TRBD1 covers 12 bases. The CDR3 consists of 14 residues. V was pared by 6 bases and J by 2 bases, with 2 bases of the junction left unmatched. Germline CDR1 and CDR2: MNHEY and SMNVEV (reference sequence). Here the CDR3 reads CASRGQGAPYEQYF. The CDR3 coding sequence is TGTGCCAGCAGGGGACAGGGGGCTCCCTACGAGCAGTACTTC.

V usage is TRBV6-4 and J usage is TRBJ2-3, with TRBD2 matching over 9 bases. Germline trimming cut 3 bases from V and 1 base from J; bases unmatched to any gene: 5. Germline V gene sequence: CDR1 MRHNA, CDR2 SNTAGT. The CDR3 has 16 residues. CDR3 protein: CASSEPWTSGTDTQYF. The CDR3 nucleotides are TGTGCCAGCAGTGAACCCTGGACTAGCGGCACAGATACGCAGTATTTT.

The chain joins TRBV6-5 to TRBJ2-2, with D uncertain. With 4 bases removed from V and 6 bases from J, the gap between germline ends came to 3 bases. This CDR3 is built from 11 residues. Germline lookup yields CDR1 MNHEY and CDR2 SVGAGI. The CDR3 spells CASSFAGELFF. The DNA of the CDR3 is TGTGCCAGCAGTTTCGCCGGGGAGCTGTTTTTT.

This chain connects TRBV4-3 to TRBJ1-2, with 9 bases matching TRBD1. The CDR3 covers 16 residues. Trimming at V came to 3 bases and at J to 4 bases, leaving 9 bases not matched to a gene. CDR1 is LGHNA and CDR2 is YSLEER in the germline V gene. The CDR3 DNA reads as TGCGCCAGCAGCCACCCGGGACAGGGAAGCCTCTATGGCTACACCTTC. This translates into CASSHPGQGSLYGYTF.

The CDR3 is CASSLSSQFF. The CDR3 bases are TGTGCCAGCAGCTTATCATCCCAGTTCTTC. The chain carries TRBV7-9 and TRBJ2-1, with D hard to call. The CDR3 covers 10 residues. V dropped 2 bases and J dropped 13 bases, with 6 bases sitting between them. Germline V gene sequence: CDR1 SEHNR, CDR2 FQNEAQ (reference sequence).